One and the same sample provided the 5 T cell receptor beta chains below, sequenced in a study of T cell responses to AZD1222 COVID-19 vaccine. TCRdb's table, derived via immunoSEQ multiplex PCR, lists solely in-frame clones and lacks some. Of 100,000 to 150,000 clones listed, approximately 86% were seen once; the top ten hold 5.5% to 8%. The sample in question was peripheral blood, obtained on day 0 of AZD1222 vaccination. These receptors were obtained from an adult in good health.

The sample holds one count of this clone. This chain links TRBV28 with TRBJ1-1; 9 bases map to TRBD1. V was clipped by 7 bases and J by 7 bases; unmatched bases: 13. The CDR3 has 15 amino acids. Germline loops: CDR1 MDHEN, CDR2 SYDVKM. The CDR3 nucleotides are TGTGCCAGCACCCTACAGGGGGCCGGAGGGAATGAAGCTTTCTTT. Its translation is CASTLQGAGGNEAFF.

The V gene is TRBV5-1, the J gene TRBJ1-2; 12 bases line up with TRBD1. After removal of 0 bases from V and 7 bases from J, the junction contained 4 bases not matched to a gene. Germline V gene lookup returns CDR1 SGHRS and CDR2 YFSETQ. This CDR3 has 15 amino acids. DNA of the CDR3: TGCGCCAGCAGCTTGGAGGGACAGGGGGCGAGTGGCTACACCTTC. It encodes CASSLEGQGASGYTF.

The chain is built from TRBV19 and TRBJ1-5, with a possible D match to TRBD1 (5 bases). Germline CDR1 LNHDA, CDR2 SQIVND (reference sequence). V was shortened by 3 bases and J by 6 bases, with 6 bases between the two germline ends. CDR3 length: 12 amino acids. CDR3 protein: CASSMGRQPQHF. CDR3 bases: TGTGCCAGTAGTATGGGGCGTCAGCCCCAGCATTTT. The full variable domain, its missing parts supplied by reference TRBV19 and TRBJ1-5, is DGGITQSPKYLFRKEGQNVTLSCEQNLNHDAMYWYRQDPGQGLRLIYYSQIVNDFQKGDIAEGYSVSREKKESFPLTVTSAQKNPTAFYLCASSMGRQPQHFGDGTRLSIL.

The chain uses TRBV6-2 or TRBV6-3 and TRBJ2-7, with D tentatively TRBD2 (6 bases). V lost 2 bases, J lost 6 bases, and 26 bases lay in between. Germline V gene data show CDR1 as MNHEY and CDR2 as SVGEGT. The CDR3 length is 18 residues. This chain's CDR3 is CASSYPRESETSLVEQYF. The DNA of the CDR3 is TGTGCCAGCAGTTACCCCCGCGAGTCTGAGACTAGTCTGGTCGAGCAGTACTTC.

The chain is built from TRBV15 and TRBJ1-2; no firm D call. CDR1 is LNHNV and CDR2 is YYDKDF in the germline V gene (reference sequence). With 0 bases removed from V and 6 bases from J, the gap between germline ends came to 5 bases. This CDR3 region has 12 residues. The CDR3 here is CATSRERDGYTF. CDR3 in DNA: TGTGCCACCAGCAGAGAAAGAGATGGCTACACCTTC.